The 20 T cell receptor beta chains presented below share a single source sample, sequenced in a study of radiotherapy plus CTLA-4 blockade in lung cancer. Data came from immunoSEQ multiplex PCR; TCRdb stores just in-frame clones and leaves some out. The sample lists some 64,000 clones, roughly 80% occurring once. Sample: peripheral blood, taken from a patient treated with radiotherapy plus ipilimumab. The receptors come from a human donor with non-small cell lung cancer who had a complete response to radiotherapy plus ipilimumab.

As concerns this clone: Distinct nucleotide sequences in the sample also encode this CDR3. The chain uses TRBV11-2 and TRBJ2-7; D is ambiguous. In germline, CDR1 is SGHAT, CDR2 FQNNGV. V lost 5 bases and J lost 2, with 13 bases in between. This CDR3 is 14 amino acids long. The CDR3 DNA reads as TGTGCCAGCAGCAAGCGAGTGGGCCCCTACGAGCAGTACGTC. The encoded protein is CASSKRVGPYEQYV.

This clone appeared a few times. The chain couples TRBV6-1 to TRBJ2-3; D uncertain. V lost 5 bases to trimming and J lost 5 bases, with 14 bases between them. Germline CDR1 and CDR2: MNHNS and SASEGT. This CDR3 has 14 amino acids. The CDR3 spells CASSSARARDTQYF. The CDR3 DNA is TGTGCCAGCAGTTCCGCACGGGCTAGAGATACGCAGTATTTT.

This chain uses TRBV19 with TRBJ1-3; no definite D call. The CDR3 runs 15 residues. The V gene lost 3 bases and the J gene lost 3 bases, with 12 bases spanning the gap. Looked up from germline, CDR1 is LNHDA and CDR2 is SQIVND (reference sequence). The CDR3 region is CASSMRAADGNTIYF. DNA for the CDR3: TGTGCCAGTAGTATGAGGGCAGCAGATGGAAACACCATATATTTT. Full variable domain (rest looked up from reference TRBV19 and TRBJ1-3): DGGITQSPKYLFRKEGQNVTLSCEQNLNHDAMYWYRQDPGQGLRLIYYSQIVNDFQKGDIAEGYSVSREKKESFPLTVTSAQKNPTAFYLCASSMRAADGNTIYFGEGSWLTVV.

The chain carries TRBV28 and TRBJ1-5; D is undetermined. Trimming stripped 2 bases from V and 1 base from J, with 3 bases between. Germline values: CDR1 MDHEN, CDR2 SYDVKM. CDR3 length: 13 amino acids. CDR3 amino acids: CASSLGSNQPQHF. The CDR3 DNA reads TGTGCCAGCAGTTTAGGCAGCAATCAGCCCCAGCATTTT. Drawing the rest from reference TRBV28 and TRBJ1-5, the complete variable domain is DVKVTQSSRYLVKRTGEKVFLECVQDMDHENMFWYRQDPGLGLRLIYFSYDVKMKEKGDIPEGYSVSREKKERFSLILESASTNQTSMYLCASSLGSNQPQHFGDGTRLSIL.

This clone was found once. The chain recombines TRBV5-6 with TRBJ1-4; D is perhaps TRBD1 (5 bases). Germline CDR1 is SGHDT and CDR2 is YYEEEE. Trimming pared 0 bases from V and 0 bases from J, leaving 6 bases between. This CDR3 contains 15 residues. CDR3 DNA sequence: TGTGCCAGCAGCTTGGTAGGGGCAACTAATGAAAAACTGTTTTTT. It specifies CASSLVGATNEKLFF.

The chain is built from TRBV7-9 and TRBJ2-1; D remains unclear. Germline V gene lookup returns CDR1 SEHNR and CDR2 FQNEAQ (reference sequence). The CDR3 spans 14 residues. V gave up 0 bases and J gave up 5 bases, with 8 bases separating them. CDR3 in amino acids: CASSLARPNNEQFF. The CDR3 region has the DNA TGTGCCAGCAGCTTAGCCCGGCCCAACAATGAGCAGTTCTTC. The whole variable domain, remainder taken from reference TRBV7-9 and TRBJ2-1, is DTGVSQNPRHKITKRGQNVTFRCDPISEHNRLYWYRQTLGQGPEFLTYFQNEAQLEKSRLLSDRFSAERPKGSFSTLEIQRTEQGDSAMYLCASSLARPNNEQFFGPGTRLTVL.

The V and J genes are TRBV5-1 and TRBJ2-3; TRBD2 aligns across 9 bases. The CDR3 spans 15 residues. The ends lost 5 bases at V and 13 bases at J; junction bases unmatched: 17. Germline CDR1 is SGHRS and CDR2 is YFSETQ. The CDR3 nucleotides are TGCGCCAGCAGAATACGGCTAGCGGGGACATACATGGAGTATTTT. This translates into CASRIRLAGTYMEYF.

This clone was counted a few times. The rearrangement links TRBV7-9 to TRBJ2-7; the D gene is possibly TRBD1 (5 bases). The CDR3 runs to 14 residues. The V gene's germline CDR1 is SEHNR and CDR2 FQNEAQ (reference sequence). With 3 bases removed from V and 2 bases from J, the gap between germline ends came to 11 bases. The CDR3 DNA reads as TGTGCCAGCAGCTTGGAAGGGGCGGCCTACGAGCAGTACTTC. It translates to CASSLEGAAYEQYF.

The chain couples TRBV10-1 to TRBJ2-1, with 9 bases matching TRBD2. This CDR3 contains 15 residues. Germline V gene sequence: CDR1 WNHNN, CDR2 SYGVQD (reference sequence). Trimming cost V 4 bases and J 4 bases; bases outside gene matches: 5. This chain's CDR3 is CASSGAGGPYNEQFF. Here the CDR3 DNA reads TGCGCCAGCAGTGGGGCGGGAGGGCCTTACAATGAGCAGTTCTTC.

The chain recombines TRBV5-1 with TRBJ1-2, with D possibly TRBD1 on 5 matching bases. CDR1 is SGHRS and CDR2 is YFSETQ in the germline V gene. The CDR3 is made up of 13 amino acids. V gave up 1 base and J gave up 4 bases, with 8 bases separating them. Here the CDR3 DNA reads TGCGCCAGCAGCTTGCAGGGCAGCTATGGCTACACCTTC. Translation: CASSLQGSYGYTF.

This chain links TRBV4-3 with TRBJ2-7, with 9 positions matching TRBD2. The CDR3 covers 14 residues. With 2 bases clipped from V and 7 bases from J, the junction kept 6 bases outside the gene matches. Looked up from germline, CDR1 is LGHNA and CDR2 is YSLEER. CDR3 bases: TGCGCCAGCAGCCAACGGGGGACTAGCAATGAGCAGTACTTC. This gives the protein CASSQRGTSNEQYF.

This CDR3 reads CASSSWEGRYEQFF. The CDR3 DNA follows: TGTGCCAGCAGCTCCTGGGAGGGCCGGTATGAGCAGTTCTTC. The chain is built from TRBV9 and TRBJ2-1, with 7 nucleotides matching TRBD2. The CDR3 is 14 amino acids. V was clipped by 4 bases and J by 8 bases; unmatched bases: 9. Germline CDR1 reads SGDLS; CDR2 reads YYNGEE.

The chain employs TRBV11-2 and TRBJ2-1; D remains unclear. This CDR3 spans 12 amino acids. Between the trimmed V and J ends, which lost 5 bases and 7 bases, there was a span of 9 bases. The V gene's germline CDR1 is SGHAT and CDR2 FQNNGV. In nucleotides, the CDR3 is TGTGCCAGCAGCCCCCTGGGGAATGAGCAGTTCTTC. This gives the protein CASSPLGNEQFF.

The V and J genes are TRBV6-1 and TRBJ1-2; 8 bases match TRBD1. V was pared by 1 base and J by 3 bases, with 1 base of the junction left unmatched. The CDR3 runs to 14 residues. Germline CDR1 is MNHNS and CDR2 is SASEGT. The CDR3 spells CASSEVTGDYGYTF. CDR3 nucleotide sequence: TGTGCCAGCAGTGAAGTGACAGGGGACTATGGCTACACCTTC.

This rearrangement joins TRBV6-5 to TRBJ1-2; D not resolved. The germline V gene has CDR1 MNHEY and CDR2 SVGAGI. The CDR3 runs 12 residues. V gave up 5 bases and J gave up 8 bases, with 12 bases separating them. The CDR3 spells CASSEGPWGYTF. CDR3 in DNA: TGTGCCAGCAGTGAGGGCCCGTGGGGCTACACCTTC.

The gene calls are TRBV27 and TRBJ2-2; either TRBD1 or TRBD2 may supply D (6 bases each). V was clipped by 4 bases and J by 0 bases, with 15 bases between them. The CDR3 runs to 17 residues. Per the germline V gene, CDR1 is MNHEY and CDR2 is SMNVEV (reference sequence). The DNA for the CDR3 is TGTGCCAGCAGTTCCTTTTGGGGGGCAGCGAACACCGGGGAGCTGTTTTTT. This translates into CASSSFWGAANTGELFF.

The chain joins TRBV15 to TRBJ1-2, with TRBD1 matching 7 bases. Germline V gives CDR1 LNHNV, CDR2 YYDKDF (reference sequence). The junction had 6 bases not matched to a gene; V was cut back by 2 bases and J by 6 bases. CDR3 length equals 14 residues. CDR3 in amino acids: CATSRTTGVDGYTF. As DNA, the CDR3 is TGTGCCACCAGCAGAACTACAGGGGTGGATGGCTACACCTTC.

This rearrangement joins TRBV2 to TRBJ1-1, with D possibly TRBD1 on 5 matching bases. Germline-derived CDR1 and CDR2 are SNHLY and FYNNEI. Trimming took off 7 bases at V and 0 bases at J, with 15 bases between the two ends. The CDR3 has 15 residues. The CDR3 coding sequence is TGTGCCAGCACCTCGGGGGACGGGGTGAACACTGAAGCTTTCTTT. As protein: CASTSGDGVNTEAFF.

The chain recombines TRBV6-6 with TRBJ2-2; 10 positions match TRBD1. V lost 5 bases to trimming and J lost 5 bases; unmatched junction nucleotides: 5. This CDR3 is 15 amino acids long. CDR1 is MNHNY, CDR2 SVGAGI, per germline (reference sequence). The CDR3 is CASSPGTGETGELFF. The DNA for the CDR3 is TGTGCCAGCAGTCCCGGGACAGGGGAAACCGGGGAGCTGTTTTTT.

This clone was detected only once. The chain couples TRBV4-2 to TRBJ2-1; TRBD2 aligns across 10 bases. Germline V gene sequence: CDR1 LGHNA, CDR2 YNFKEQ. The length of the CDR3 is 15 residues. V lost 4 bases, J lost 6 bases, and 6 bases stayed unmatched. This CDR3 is CASSPGLAESNEQFF. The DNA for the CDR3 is TGTGCCAGCAGCCCCGGACTAGCGGAGTCCAATGAGCAGTTCTTC.